This T cell receptor (beta chain) was identified during a study of T cells after yellow fever vaccination. The study's findings and limits: Weaker overall was a secondary response that nonetheless peaked faster, on day 5 versus 15. Once the booster was given, most primary-vaccination clones reappeared, at roughly 96% for CD4 and roughly 85% for CD8. The CD4 compartment and the CD8 compartment contained a small share of clonotypes in common.

Turning to this clonotype: Antigen specificity is unknown.

Each CDR3 protein gets one entry after TCRdb re-called the 5' RACE reads with MiXCR. The top ten clones hold over 3% of a sample with a few hundred thousand distinct CDR3 sequences, 8.7% of them seen once. CDR1 and CDR2 (germline): SGHKS, YYEKEE (reference sequence). The ends lost 0 bases at V and 4 bases at J; junction bases unmatched: 6. The CDR3 is 16 amino acids. The sample in question was CD4+ T cells sorted from PBMCs, obtained 5 days after the yellow fever booster vaccination. The chain joins TRBV5-5 to TRBJ2-3, with 9 bases fitting TRBD1. This TCR derives from a man between 18 and 35 years old who received the YFV17D yellow fever vaccine. This CDR3 is CASSLAWDREADTQYF. The CDR3 DNA is TGTGCCAGCAGCTTGGCCTGGGACAGGGAGGCAGATACGCAGTATTTT.